One sample yielded the 28 T cell receptor beta chains listed below, sequenced in a study of T cells in Graves' hyperthyroidism and ophthalmopathy. The investigators amplified TCR beta CDR3 regions from RNA transcripts. HTBI primers were employed in a first-round RT-PCR of the TCR CDR3. Each CDR3 protein gets one entry after TCRdb re-called the multiplex PCR reads with MiXCR. The top ten hold 15% to 20% of the sample, which has around 580,000 distinct CDR3 sequences, 16% seen once. The material sequenced was blood. Every receptor here comes from a woman aged 18-30 years with Graves' hyperthyroidism.

The table lists this clonotype with a few counts. The rearrangement links TRBV6-2 or TRBV6-3 to TRBJ1-1; D remains ambiguous. V was cut by 7 bases and J by 7 bases, with 10 bases left in between. The CDR3 consists of 11 residues. Germline values: CDR1 MNHEY, CDR2 SVGEGT. This chain's CDR3 is CASTLRHEAFF. The DNA of the CDR3 is TGTGCCAGCACCCTCCGGCATGAAGCTTTCTTT.

This clonotype occurred once. The V and J genes are TRBV9 and TRBJ2-7, with 8 bases identical to TRBD1. This CDR3 contains 15 residues. In germline, CDR1 is SGDLS, CDR2 YYNGEE. With 0 bases clipped from V and 5 bases from J, the junction kept 7 bases outside the gene matches. The CDR3 spells CASSVDPDRADEQYF. Here the CDR3 DNA reads TGTGCCAGCAGCGTAGACCCGGACAGGGCAGACGAGCAGTACTTC.

This clonotype was detected ten times or more. The rearrangement joins TRBV6-2 or TRBV6-3 to TRBJ2-5; 7 bases agree with TRBD2. The CDR3 has 15 amino acids. Germline-derived CDR1 and CDR2 are MNHEY and SVGEGT. Unmatched junction bases numbered 4, after V lost 0 bases and J lost 3 bases. The CDR3 coding sequence is TGTGCCAGCAGTTACTCCGGACTAGTCGAAGAGACCCAGTACTTC. This translates into CASSYSGLVEETQYF.

On this clonotype: A read error is possible here, since a much larger clone lies one base away. The V and J genes are TRBV6-5 and TRBJ1-1; 9 nucleotides agree with TRBD1. Germline V gene sequence: CDR1 MNHEY, CDR2 SVGAGI. The CDR3 extends over 18 amino acids. The CDR3 protein is CTSSYSNRDREEDTEAFF. The CDR3 bases are TGTACCAGCAGTTACTCAAACCGGGACAGGGAGGAGGACACTGAAGCTTTCTTT.

This clonotype was counted ten times or more. The chain couples TRBV3-1 to TRBJ2-3; D gene uncertain. V was cut by 5 bases and J by 0 bases, with 12 bases left in between. CDR1 is LGHDT, CDR2 YNNKEL, per germline (reference sequence). The CDR3 is 15 residues long. The CDR3: CASSSMTASTDTQYF. As DNA, the CDR3 is TGTGCCAGCAGCTCCATGACCGCCAGCACAGATACGCAGTATTTT.

This clonotype was seen many times. This chain links TRBV6-2 or TRBV6-3 with TRBJ2-1; TRBD1 is a possible D gene (6 bases). The CDR3 covers 15 residues. Looked up from germline, CDR1 is MNHEY and CDR2 is SVGEGT. V was pared by 0 bases and J by 4 bases, with 10 bases between. The CDR3 reads CASSYSGTTYNEQFF. In DNA form, the CDR3 reads TGTGCCAGCAGTTACTCGGGGACAACATACAATGAGCAGTTCTTC.

This chain links TRBV3-1 with TRBJ1-1; D gene uncertain. The CDR3 runs to 17 residues. Germline values: CDR1 LGHDT, CDR2 YNNKEL (reference sequence). Trimming left V 2 bases short and J 1 base short, with 17 bases between. The CDR3 coding sequence is TGTGCCAGCAGCCAATATCCTGAGGATGATACGAACACTGAAGCTTTCTTT. Residues: CASSQYPEDDTNTEAFF.

This clonotype has only a few counts. V usage is TRBV6-6 and J usage is TRBJ1-1; D perhaps matches TRBD1 (6 bases). This CDR3 comprises 13 residues. V lost 1 base and J lost 7, with 10 bases in between. Germline values: CDR1 MNHNY, CDR2 SVGAGI (reference sequence). The CDR3 DNA reads as TGTGCCAGCAGTTACTACAGGGAGGGTGAAGCTTTCTTT. As protein: CASSYYREGEAFF.

This clonotype was detected many times. The chain uses TRBV18 and TRBJ1-2, with 7 nucleotides matching TRBD1. V gave up 6 bases and J gave up 4 bases; unmatched junction bases: 8. The germline V gene encodes CDR1 KGHSH and CDR2 LQKENI. This CDR3 is 14 amino acids long. This CDR3 is CASSPPGTVYGYTF. The CDR3 region has the DNA TGTGCCAGCTCCCCTCCTGGGACAGTCTATGGCTACACCTTC.

The J gene is TRBJ2-4, the V gene TRBV20-1; 8 bases are a match to TRBD2. This CDR3 spans 17 amino acids. Germline loops: CDR1 DFQATT, CDR2 SNEGSKA (reference sequence). The V gene end was trimmed by 6 bases and the J gene end by 0 bases; junction bases not matched to a gene: 13. The CDR3 spells CSAFLWSSGRAKNIQYF. In nucleotides, the CDR3 is TGCAGTGCCTTTTTATGGAGCAGCGGGAGAGCCAAAAACATTCAGTACTTC.

The V gene is TRBV27, the J gene TRBJ1-2; D call uncertain. V shed 5 bases and J shed 5 bases, with 15 bases lying between them. This CDR3 has 14 amino acids. CDR1 MNHEY and CDR2 SMNVEV come from the germline V gene (reference sequence). The CDR3 nucleotides are TGTGCCAGCAGTCCATTCTCAGGTTTATATGGCTACACCTTC. Translating gives CASSPFSGLYGYTF.

This chain joins TRBV4-1 and TRBJ2-3, with D unresolved. The CDR3 is 15 residues long. Germline V gives CDR1 MGHRA, CDR2 YSYEKL. V shed 0 bases and J shed 4 bases, with 11 bases lying between them. The CDR3 reads CASSQEGSSPDTQYF. In DNA, the CDR3 is TGCGCCAGCAGCCAAGAAGGTAGCTCCCCAGATACGCAGTATTTT.

This clonotype has at least ten counts. This chain uses TRBV27 with TRBJ2-5; possible D gene TRBD1, 6 bases. The V gene's germline CDR1 is MNHEY and CDR2 SMNVEV (reference sequence). V was trimmed by 5 bases and J by 2 bases, leaving 12 bases between them. CDR3 length equals 14 residues. The CDR3 nucleotides read TGTGCCAGCAGTCTCCGGGACAATCAAGAGACCCAGTACTTC. It encodes CASSLRDNQETQYF.

This clonotype came up many times. The chain couples TRBV20-1 to TRBJ2-1; 8 positions agree with TRBD2. The CDR3 is made up of 15 amino acids. Germline values: CDR1 DFQATT, CDR2 SNEGSKA (reference sequence). After removal of 4 bases from V and 2 bases from J, the junction contained 7 bases not matched to a gene. The CDR3, as DNA: TGCAGTGCTACCGCCGGGGGGGCGACCTACAATGAGCAGTTCTTC. Its protein is CSATAGGATYNEQFF.

This clonotype was counted a few times. The J gene is TRBJ2-7, the V gene TRBV28, with TRBD2 matching 11 bases. This CDR3 contains 18 residues. The germline V gene encodes CDR1 MDHEN and CDR2 SYDVKM. The J segment lost 0 bases and the V segment lost 8 bases, leaving 15 bases of the junction unmatched. In DNA, the CDR3 is TGTGCCAGCCCCCCGGTAGCGGGAGGGTCATGGAGCTCCTACGAGCAGTACTTC. This codes for CASPPVAGGSWSSYEQYF.

V gene TRBV6-5 combines with J gene TRBJ1-1; D is unresolved. V dropped 5 bases and J dropped 12 bases, with 10 bases sitting between them. Germline V lookup: CDR1 MNHEY, CDR2 SVGAGI. This CDR3 comprises 10 residues. This CDR3 is CASSLGGTFF. In DNA form, the CDR3 reads TGTGCCAGCAGTCTCGGAGGAACTTTCTTT.

The chain combines TRBV5-6 with TRBJ1-1, with TRBD1 matching 7 bases. The J segment lost 1 base and the V segment lost 4 bases, leaving 7 bases of the junction unmatched. Germline V lookup: CDR1 SGHDT, CDR2 YYEEEE. The CDR3 sequence is 15 residues long. As DNA, the CDR3 is TGTGCCAGCAGCCCCGGACAGGTAACGAACACTGAAGCTTTCTTT. Its protein is CASSPGQVTNTEAFF. The complete variable domain, with remaining parts taken from reference TRBV5-6 and TRBJ1-1, reads DAGVTQSPTHLIKTRGQQVTLRCSPKSGHDTVSWYQQALGQGPQFIFQYYEEEERQRGNFPDRFSGHQFPNYSSELNVNALLLGDSALYLCASSPGQVTNTEAFFGQGTRLTVV.

This clonotype was seen at least ten times. This rearrangement joins TRBV6-1 to TRBJ2-3; no clear D gene. Trimming left V 2 bases short and J 2 bases short, with 14 bases between. The CDR3 covers 16 residues. Germline lookup yields CDR1 MNHNS and CDR2 SASEGT. This CDR3 reads CASSEFIRSFTDTQYF. CDR3 DNA: TGTGCCAGCAGTGAATTTATTAGGTCGTTCACAGATACGCAGTATTTT.

This clonotype appeared many times. The chain recombines TRBV2 with TRBJ2-7; D is ambiguous. The ends were cut back, 5 bases at V and 6 bases at J, with 8 bases in the middle. Germline lookup yields CDR1 SNHLY and CDR2 FYNNEI. This CDR3 has 11 residues. CDR3 DNA sequence: TGTGCCAGCAGTCGGACGGTCGAGCAGTACTTC. Its protein product is CASSRTVEQYF.

This clonotype has ten or more counts. The chain joins TRBV5-8 to TRBJ2-3, with D uncertain. Germline V CDR1 and CDR2: SGHTS, YDEGEE. The V end lost 3 bases, the J end lost 2 bases, and 10 bases lay between the germline ends. The CDR3 covers 14 residues. In DNA, the CDR3 is TGTGCCAGCAGCTACGACTCTTTCACAGATACGCAGTATTTT. It yields the protein CASSYDSFTDTQYF.

At least ten counts were recorded for this clonotype. J is TRBJ2-7 and V is TRBV4-1; 8 bases line up with TRBD1. Germline V CDR1 and CDR2: MGHRA, YSYEKL. V gave up 1 base and J gave up 2 bases; unmatched junction bases: 10. This CDR3 has 17 amino acids. CDR3 DNA sequence: TGCGCCAGCAGCCAAGGCTGGCAGGGGGCGAAAACCTACGAGCAGTACTTC. The encoded protein is CASSQGWQGAKTYEQYF.

This clonotype has only a few counts. The gene calls are TRBV10-2 and TRBJ2-6; D remains ambiguous. V dropped 8 bases and J dropped 0 bases, with 5 bases sitting between them. The CDR3 spans 13 residues. Looked up from germline, CDR1 is WSHSY and CDR2 is SAAADI. CDR3 in DNA: TGCGCCAGCTTCAACTCTGGGGCCAACGTCCTGACTTTC. Translated: CASFNSGANVLTF.

This rearrangement joins TRBV20-1 to TRBJ2-7; D is uncertain. The germline V and J ends were trimmed by 3 bases and 2 bases, with 14 bases remaining between them. Germline CDR1 is DFQATT and CDR2 is SNEGSKA (reference sequence). The CDR3 spans 14 residues. The CDR3 DNA reads TGCAGTGCTAGCGAGGCGACCGGAGCCTACGAGCAGTACTTC. Its translation is CSASEATGAYEQYF.

The table lists this clonotype with many counts. Written as DNA, the CDR3 is TGTGCCAGCAGTGAGGGCCCGGATTACAATGAGCAGTTCTTC. Translated: CASSEGPDYNEQFF. The chain links TRBV6-1 to TRBJ2-1; D is unresolved. The length of the CDR3 is 14 residues. Trimming took off 3 bases at V and 4 bases at J, with 10 bases between the two ends. Germline CDR1 is MNHNS and CDR2 is SASEGT.

This clonotype has at least ten counts. The chain employs TRBV28 and TRBJ2-4; D is possibly TRBD1 (6 bases). The germline gives CDR1 MDHEN, CDR2 SYDVKM. Trimming took 8 bases from V and 9 from J, leaving 11 bases between them. The CDR3 length is 11 residues. DNA for the CDR3: TGTGCCAGCGTATCCAGGGGCATTCAGTACTTC. It is translated as CASVSRGIQYF.

At least ten counts were recorded for this clonotype. The J gene is TRBJ2-3, the V gene TRBV2; the match to TRBD2 covers 8 bases. CDR3 length equals 15 residues. With 3 bases clipped from V and 1 base from J, the junction kept 3 bases outside the gene matches. Germline values: CDR1 SNHLY, CDR2 FYNNEI. The CDR3 sequence is CASSEAGGGTDTQYF. CDR3 coding DNA: TGTGCCAGCAGTGAGGCGGGAGGCGGCACAGATACGCAGTATTTT.

The rearrangement links TRBV24-1 to TRBJ2-5; D may be TRBD1 or TRBD2 (6 bases each). This CDR3 region has 15 residues. The germline V and J ends were trimmed by 4 bases and 1 base, with 12 bases remaining between them. CDR1 and CDR2 (germline): KGHDR, SFDVKD. The CDR3 DNA sequence: TGTGCCACCAGTGAATGGGGGGCCTCCCAAGAGACCCAGTACTTC. Its protein product is CATSEWGASQETQYF.

This clonotype was seen a handful of times. The V and J genes are TRBV20-1 and TRBJ1-5; D not certain. Trimming took 5 bases from V and 7 from J, leaving 12 bases between them. CDR1 and CDR2 (germline): DFQATT, SNEGSKA (reference sequence). CDR3 length: 12 residues. CDR3 region: CSAASSGQPQHF. In nucleotides, the CDR3 is TGCAGTGCTGCCAGTAGCGGACAGCCCCAGCATTTT.